One and the same sample provided the 26 T cell receptor beta chains below, sequenced in a study of regulatory T cells in long-lasting Graves disease (dated by TCRdb to the early 2020s). According to the study, the label for this sample's time point signals: persistent/refractory GD, antithyroid drugs over 5 years with positive TRAb. For both TCR sequencing and RNA sequencing, RNA was extracted from PBMCs using TRIzol. Libraries came from multiplex PCR. TCRdb records Illumina HiSeq 4000 as the sequencer. To build TCR beta libraries, CDR3 regions were amplified by Arm-PCR using iRepertoire HTBI primers. TCRdb took the public reads, trimmed them with fastp at Q25, ran MiXCR for clone calling and kept in-frame beta chains. All rows with the same CDR3 protein become a single entry with the most common DNA and genes. The sample contains about 310,000 distinct CDR3 sequences, 20% to 25% of them found a single time. Around three fifths of the sample belongs to the ten largest clones.

The specimen was peripheral blood mononuclear cells (PBMCs), collected when the disease was refractory, from a patient treated with antithyroid drugs. The receptor set was obtained from a female donor with Graves disease.

This clonotype came up many times. The chain uses TRBV5-1 and TRBJ1-1; D might be TRBD1 (5 bases). From germline, CDR1 is SGHRS and CDR2 YFSETQ. V lost 2 bases to trimming and J lost 5 bases, with 16 bases between them. The CDR3 sequence is 15 residues long. CDR3 loop: CASSFRDHGRTEAFF. CDR3 nucleotides: TGCGCCAGCAGCTTCCGGGACCACGGGAGGACTGAAGCTTTCTTT.

The V and J genes are TRBV19 and TRBJ1-3; 8 positions match TRBD1. CDR1 is LNHDA, CDR2 SQIVND, per germline (reference sequence). This CDR3 has 12 amino acids. With 6 bases clipped from V and 8 bases from J, the junction kept 3 bases outside the gene matches. The CDR3 DNA reads as TGTGCCAGTAGCCAGGGGGCGGACACCATATATTTT. Its translation is CASSQGADTIYF.

This clonotype was counted between two and nine times. This chain connects TRBV12-3 or TRBV12-4 to TRBJ2-3; D is perhaps TRBD2 (5 bases). This CDR3 is 15 amino acids long. V dropped 5 bases and J dropped 4 bases, with 16 bases sitting between them. CDR3 in amino acids: CASSLTPSGSDTQYF. CDR3 in DNA: TGTGCCAGCAGTCTTACCCCCAGCGGATCAGATACGCAGTATTTT.

J is TRBJ2-7 and V is TRBV19; perhaps D is TRBD1 or TRBD2 (5 bases each). The germline V gene encodes CDR1 LNHDA and CDR2 SQIVND (reference sequence). This CDR3 region has 15 residues. V was trimmed by 0 bases and J by 0 bases, leaving 9 bases between them. The CDR3 loop reads CASSIDGTLSYEQYF. Here the CDR3 DNA reads TGTGCCAGTAGTATAGACGGGACGCTCTCCTACGAGCAGTACTTC.

This sequence joins TRBV19 and TRBJ1-1; the D is unclear. Trimming removed 0 bases at V and 0 bases at J, with 14 bases between. Per germline, CDR1 LNHDA and CDR2 SQIVND (reference sequence). The CDR3 loop spans 17 amino acids. In DNA, the CDR3 is TGTGCCAGTAGTATAGAGATGGGGAGAATCATGAACACTGAAGCTTTCTTT. As protein: CASSIEMGRIMNTEAFF.

This clonotype was picked up a small number of times. The rearrangement links TRBV7-9 to TRBJ2-1; TRBD2 matches 12 bases. The length of the CDR3 is 16 residues. Germline-derived CDR1 and CDR2 are SEHNR and FQNEAQ (reference sequence). The ends lost 4 bases at V and 8 bases at J; junction bases unmatched: 9. The DNA of the CDR3 is TGTGCCAGCAGCTCCGCCCGTCTAGCGGGAGGGGATGAGCAGTTCTTC. Translated, it gives CASSSARLAGGDEQFF.

This clonotype turned up a few times. The rearrangement links TRBV28 to TRBJ1-1, with D unclear. V lost 6 bases to trimming and J lost 3 bases, with 8 bases between them. The germline V gene encodes CDR1 MDHEN and CDR2 SYDVKM. This CDR3 has 12 amino acids. The CDR3 nucleotides are TGTGCCAGCAGGCTGCAGGACACTGAAGCTTTCTTT. Residues: CASRLQDTEAFF.

This clonotype was seen at least ten times. The genes are TRBV19 and TRBJ1-5; no reliable D call. The CDR3 runs 14 residues. V was clipped by 8 bases and J by 2 bases, with 13 bases between them. The germline CDR1 and CDR2 sequences are LNHDA and SQIVND (reference sequence). CDR3 in amino acids: CASAQSWGNQPQHF. CDR3 coding DNA: TGTGCCAGTGCACAGTCCTGGGGCAATCAGCCCCAGCATTTT.

This clonotype has only a few counts. This sequence joins TRBV19 and TRBJ2-7; D is perhaps TRBD1 (6 bases). The V end lost 3 bases, the J end lost 0 bases, and 9 bases lay between the germline ends. CDR3 length: 14 amino acids. Germline CDR1 reads LNHDA; CDR2 reads SQIVND (reference sequence). CDR3 region: CASSIGTPSYEQYF. The CDR3 DNA sequence: TGTGCCAGTAGTATCGGGACACCCTCCTACGAGCAGTACTTC.

This clonotype was observed a few times. The rearrangement uses TRBV2 and TRBJ1-1; D uncertain. The CDR3 consists of 14 residues. V was shortened by 6 bases and J by 2 bases, with 13 bases between the two germline ends. Germline CDR1 is SNHLY and CDR2 is FYNNEI. CDR3 nucleotide sequence: TGTGCCAGCAGCCCGACAACCTATAACACTGAAGCTTTCTTT. This sequence encodes CASSPTTYNTEAFF. Based on the CDR3 plus reference TRBV2 and TRBJ1-1, the full variable domain is EPEVTQTPSHQVTQMGQEVILRCVPISNHLYFYWYRQILGQKVEFLVSFYNNEISEKSEIFDDQFSVERPDGSNFTLKIRSTKLEDSAMYFCASSPTTYNTEAFFGQGTRLTVV.

This chain links TRBV5-1 with TRBJ2-2; D may correspond to TRBD1 or TRBD2 (6 bases each). Germline V gives CDR1 SGHRS, CDR2 YFSETQ. This CDR3 is built from 16 residues. Trimming took 4 bases from V and 1 from J, leaving 14 bases between them. The CDR3 spells CASSPGVTGNTGELFF. CDR3 coding DNA: TGCGCCAGCAGCCCGGGGGTGACAGGGAACACCGGGGAGCTGTTTTTT.

This clonotype was recorded at least ten times. This sequence joins TRBV3-1 and TRBJ1-1; no firm D call. The ends were cut back, 0 bases at V and 7 bases at J, with 9 bases in the middle. Looked up from germline, CDR1 is LGHDT and CDR2 is YNNKEL (reference sequence). The length of the CDR3 is 13 residues. The DNA of the CDR3 is TGTGCCAGCAGCCAAGATGAGGACGGTGAAGCTTTCTTT. Translating gives CASSQDEDGEAFF.

Only a few counts were recorded for this clonotype. The chain joins TRBV7-9 to TRBJ1-2; no clear D gene. Germline assignment: CDR1 SEHNR and CDR2 FQNEAQ (reference sequence). CDR3 size: 13 residues. V was pared by 1 base and J by 4 bases, with 7 bases between. The CDR3 loop reads CASSLGEVYGYTF. The CDR3 DNA reads as TGTGCCAGCAGCTTAGGGGAGGTCTATGGCTACACCTTC.

This clonotype was picked up one time. The genes are TRBV6-5 and TRBJ2-2; TRBD1 matches 7 bases. Germline-derived CDR1 and CDR2 are MNHEY and SVGAGI. CDR3 size: 16 residues. The junction had 6 bases not matched to a gene; V was cut back by 0 bases and J by 5 bases. The CDR3 sequence is CASSYSITGETGELFF. The CDR3 DNA sequence: TGTGCCAGCAGTTACTCAATAACAGGGGAAACCGGGGAGCTGTTTTTT.

This clonotype was detected only a few times. The chain combines TRBV6-2 or TRBV6-3 with TRBJ2-2, with D perhaps being TRBD1 or TRBD2 (8 bases each). Germline values: CDR1 MNHEY, CDR2 SVGEGT. V was trimmed by 3 bases and J by 4 bases, leaving 12 bases between them. CDR3 length equals 15 residues. In DNA, the CDR3 is TGTGCCAGCAGTTATAGCGGGACAGGCACCGGGGAGCTGTTTTTT. This encodes CASSYSGTGTGELFF.

The CDR3 DNA reads as TGCAGTCAGCTAGGTGGGACCCTTAATGAAAAACTGTTTTTT. Its translation: CSQLGGTLNEKLFF. This sequence joins TRBV20-1 and TRBJ1-4; possible D gene TRBD1, 5 bases. The CDR3 is 14 residues long. Germline values: CDR1 DFQATT, CDR2 SNEGSKA (reference sequence). Trimming removed 8 bases at V and 4 bases at J, with 17 bases between.

This clonotype was detected many times. The CDR3 reads CASSRLTRTGVGETQYF. The CDR3, as DNA: TGTGCCAGCAGCCGATTAACTAGGACAGGGGTAGGGGAGACCCAGTACTTC. V and J are TRBV28 and TRBJ2-5; 9 nucleotides agree with TRBD1. This CDR3 spans 17 amino acids. The V gene end was trimmed by 6 bases and the J gene end by 5 bases; junction bases not matched to a gene: 16. Germline V gene lookup returns CDR1 MDHEN and CDR2 SYDVKM.

In this sample, this clonotype turned up a few times. The J gene is TRBJ2-7, the V gene TRBV28; either TRBD1 or TRBD2 may supply D (5 bases each). Trimming shortened V by 8 bases and J by 6 bases, and 29 bases separated the two germline ends. CDR3 length equals 17 residues. CDR1 is MDHEN, CDR2 SYDVKM, per germline. The CDR3 bases are TGTGCCAGCGAAGGTTGGGACCTCCAGGGAGTCAGGTGCGAGCAGTACTTC. Protein sequence: CASEGWDLQGVRCEQYF.

This clonotype was recorded many times. The chain is built from TRBV28 and TRBJ1-1, with 7 nucleotides matching TRBD1. This CDR3 has 17 amino acids. J was trimmed by 3 bases and V by 6 bases; bases with no gene match: 16. Germline values: CDR1 MDHEN, CDR2 SYDVKM. CDR3 protein: CASSAYDRDDADTEAFF. As DNA, the CDR3 is TGTGCCAGCAGCGCCTACGACAGGGACGACGCGGACACTGAAGCTTTCTTT.

This clonotype has ten or more counts. V is TRBV6-2 or TRBV6-3 and J is TRBJ2-7; D might be TRBD1 (5 bases). Germline V gene data show CDR1 as MNHEY and CDR2 as SVGEGT. This CDR3 is built from 14 residues. Trimming removed 2 bases at V and 6 bases at J, with 14 bases between. CDR3 in DNA: TGTGCCAGCAGTTACACGCCAGGGTATTTCGAGCAGTACTTC. Amino acid sequence: CASSYTPGYFEQYF.

This clonotype was counted at least ten times. The CDR3 nucleotides are TGTGCCAGCAGCCGGGACGACTACGAGCAGTACTTC. Translation gives CASSRDDYEQYF. This chain uses TRBV11-2 with TRBJ2-7; D tentatively fits TRBD1 or TRBD2 (5 bases each). This CDR3 contains 12 residues. Germline V gene data show CDR1 as SGHAT and CDR2 as FQNNGV. Trimming removed 5 bases at V and 3 bases at J, with 8 bases between.

V gene TRBV7-3 combines with J gene TRBJ2-2; 8 positions match TRBD2. Germline V gene data show CDR1 as SGHTA and CDR2 as FQGTGA. The V gene end was trimmed by 5 bases and the J gene end by 4 bases; junction bases not matched to a gene: 6. The CDR3 spans 15 residues. The CDR3 region is CASSLWAGGTGELFF. The DNA for the CDR3 is TGTGCCAGCAGCCTCTGGGCGGGGGGCACCGGGGAGCTGTTTTTT.

The V gene is TRBV2, the J gene TRBJ2-2, with TRBD1 identical over 8 bases. With 1 base clipped from V and 7 bases from J, the junction kept 2 bases outside the gene matches. The CDR3 runs 14 residues. Germline V CDR1 and CDR2: SNHLY, FYNNEI. The CDR3 loop is CASSEDRGYGELFF. For the CDR3, the DNA is TGTGCCAGCAGTGAAGACAGGGGGTACGGGGAGCTGTTTTTT.

This clonotype was seen a few times. With a much larger clone just one base away, this may be a read error. Written as DNA, the CDR3 is TGTGCCAGCGGCTGGGTGGATGAGCAGTTCTTC. Translating it yields CASGWVDEQFF. The chain combines TRBV7-2 with TRBJ2-1; D not resolved. Trimming removed 8 bases at V and 8 bases at J, with 10 bases between. This CDR3 spans 11 amino acids. The germline CDR1 and CDR2 sequences are SGHTA and FQGNSA.

This rearrangement joins TRBV10-3 to TRBJ1-6; 10 positions match TRBD1. The CDR3 runs to 14 residues. Germline CDR1 is ENHRY and CDR2 is SYGVKD. V lost 6 bases and J lost 8; bases outside the gene matches: 4. The CDR3 bases are TGTGCCATCAGAGGACAGGGGGTAGATTCACCCCTCCACTTT. It yields the protein CAIRGQGVDSPLHF.

This chain joins TRBV27 and TRBJ2-3; maybe TRBD2 (5 bases). Germline CDR1 reads MNHEY; CDR2 reads SMNVEV (reference sequence). V lost 8 bases and J 0 bases, leaving 9 bases between the germline ends. This CDR3 is 13 amino acids long. The CDR3: CASGWTSTDTQYF. The CDR3 nucleotides read TGTGCCAGCGGATGGACTAGCACAGATACGCAGTATTTT.